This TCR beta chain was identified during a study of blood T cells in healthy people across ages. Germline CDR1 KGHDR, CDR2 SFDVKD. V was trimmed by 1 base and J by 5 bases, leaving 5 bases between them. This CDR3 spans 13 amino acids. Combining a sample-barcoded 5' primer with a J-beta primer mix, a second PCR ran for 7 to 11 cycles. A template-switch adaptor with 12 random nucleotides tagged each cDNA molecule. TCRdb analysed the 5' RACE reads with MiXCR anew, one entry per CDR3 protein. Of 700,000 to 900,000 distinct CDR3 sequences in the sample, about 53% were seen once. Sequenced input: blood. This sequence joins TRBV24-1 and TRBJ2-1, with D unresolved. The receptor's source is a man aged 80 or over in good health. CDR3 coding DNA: TGTGCCACCAGTGATTTTGGGAACAATGAGCAGTTCTTC. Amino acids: CATSDFGNNEQFF.